The entry below describes one T cell receptor beta chain. These data are taken from a study of blood T cell repertoires in COVID-19. Study context: Acute and convalescent COVID-19 specimens originated in the United States, Italy and Spain. From T cells, B-cell-depleted T cells, or PBMCs came the material, which was cDNA or gDNA.

The authors' processing: Reference gene primer amplification yielded estimated nucleated cell counts. TCRdb's copy holds only in-frame clones and misses some; the assay was immunoSEQ multiplex PCR. The DNA gave D and trimming, while V, J and clone size come from that table. The profile covers 75,000 to 100,000 clones, with about 89% appearing a single time and approximately 7.4% taken by the ten largest. There are 14 residues in the CDR3. Trimming took off 3 bases at V and 1 base at J, with 10 bases between the two ends. CDR1 is SGHRS, CDR2 YFSETQ, per germline. The chain is built from TRBV5-1 and TRBJ2-5; weak D call: TRBD2 (5 bases). The sequencing input was peripheral blood. This TCR was recovered from a human donor with acute or convalescent COVID-19. The donor label of this sample is uncertain. CDR3 residues: CASSSDGGQETQYF. The CDR3 coding sequence is TGCGCCAGCAGCTCAGACGGAGGCCAAGAGACCCAGTACTTC. Looking up the rest from reference TRBV5-1 and TRBJ2-5 gives the full variable domain: KAGVTQTPRYLIKTRGQQVTLSCSPISGHRSVSWYQQTPGQGLQFLFEYFSETQRNKGNFPGRFSGRQFSNSRSEMNVSTLELGDSALYLCASSSDGGQETQYFGPGTRLLVL.